The TCR beta chain described here comes from a study of PD-L1 blockade in urothelial cancer. Looked up from germline, CDR1 is SGDLS and CDR2 is YYNGEE. J gave up 6 bases and V 2 bases, and 4 bases lay outside the gene matches. This CDR3 contains 16 residues. Profiling relied on immunoSEQ multiplex PCR, and the TCRdb table lists in-frame clones only, not all of them. Among about 30,000 clones, about 90% were seen once, and the ten largest hold 3.7%. The source material was PBMCs, sampled around atezolizumab (anti-PD-L1) treatment. The source is a man aged 45 to 65 with urothelial cancer. The chain recombines TRBV9 with TRBJ2-1; TRBD2 matches 14 bases. This CDR3 reads CASSVRLAGGSNEQFF. DNA of the CDR3: TGTGCCAGCAGCGTTAGACTAGCGGGAGGGTCCAATGAGCAGTTCTTC.